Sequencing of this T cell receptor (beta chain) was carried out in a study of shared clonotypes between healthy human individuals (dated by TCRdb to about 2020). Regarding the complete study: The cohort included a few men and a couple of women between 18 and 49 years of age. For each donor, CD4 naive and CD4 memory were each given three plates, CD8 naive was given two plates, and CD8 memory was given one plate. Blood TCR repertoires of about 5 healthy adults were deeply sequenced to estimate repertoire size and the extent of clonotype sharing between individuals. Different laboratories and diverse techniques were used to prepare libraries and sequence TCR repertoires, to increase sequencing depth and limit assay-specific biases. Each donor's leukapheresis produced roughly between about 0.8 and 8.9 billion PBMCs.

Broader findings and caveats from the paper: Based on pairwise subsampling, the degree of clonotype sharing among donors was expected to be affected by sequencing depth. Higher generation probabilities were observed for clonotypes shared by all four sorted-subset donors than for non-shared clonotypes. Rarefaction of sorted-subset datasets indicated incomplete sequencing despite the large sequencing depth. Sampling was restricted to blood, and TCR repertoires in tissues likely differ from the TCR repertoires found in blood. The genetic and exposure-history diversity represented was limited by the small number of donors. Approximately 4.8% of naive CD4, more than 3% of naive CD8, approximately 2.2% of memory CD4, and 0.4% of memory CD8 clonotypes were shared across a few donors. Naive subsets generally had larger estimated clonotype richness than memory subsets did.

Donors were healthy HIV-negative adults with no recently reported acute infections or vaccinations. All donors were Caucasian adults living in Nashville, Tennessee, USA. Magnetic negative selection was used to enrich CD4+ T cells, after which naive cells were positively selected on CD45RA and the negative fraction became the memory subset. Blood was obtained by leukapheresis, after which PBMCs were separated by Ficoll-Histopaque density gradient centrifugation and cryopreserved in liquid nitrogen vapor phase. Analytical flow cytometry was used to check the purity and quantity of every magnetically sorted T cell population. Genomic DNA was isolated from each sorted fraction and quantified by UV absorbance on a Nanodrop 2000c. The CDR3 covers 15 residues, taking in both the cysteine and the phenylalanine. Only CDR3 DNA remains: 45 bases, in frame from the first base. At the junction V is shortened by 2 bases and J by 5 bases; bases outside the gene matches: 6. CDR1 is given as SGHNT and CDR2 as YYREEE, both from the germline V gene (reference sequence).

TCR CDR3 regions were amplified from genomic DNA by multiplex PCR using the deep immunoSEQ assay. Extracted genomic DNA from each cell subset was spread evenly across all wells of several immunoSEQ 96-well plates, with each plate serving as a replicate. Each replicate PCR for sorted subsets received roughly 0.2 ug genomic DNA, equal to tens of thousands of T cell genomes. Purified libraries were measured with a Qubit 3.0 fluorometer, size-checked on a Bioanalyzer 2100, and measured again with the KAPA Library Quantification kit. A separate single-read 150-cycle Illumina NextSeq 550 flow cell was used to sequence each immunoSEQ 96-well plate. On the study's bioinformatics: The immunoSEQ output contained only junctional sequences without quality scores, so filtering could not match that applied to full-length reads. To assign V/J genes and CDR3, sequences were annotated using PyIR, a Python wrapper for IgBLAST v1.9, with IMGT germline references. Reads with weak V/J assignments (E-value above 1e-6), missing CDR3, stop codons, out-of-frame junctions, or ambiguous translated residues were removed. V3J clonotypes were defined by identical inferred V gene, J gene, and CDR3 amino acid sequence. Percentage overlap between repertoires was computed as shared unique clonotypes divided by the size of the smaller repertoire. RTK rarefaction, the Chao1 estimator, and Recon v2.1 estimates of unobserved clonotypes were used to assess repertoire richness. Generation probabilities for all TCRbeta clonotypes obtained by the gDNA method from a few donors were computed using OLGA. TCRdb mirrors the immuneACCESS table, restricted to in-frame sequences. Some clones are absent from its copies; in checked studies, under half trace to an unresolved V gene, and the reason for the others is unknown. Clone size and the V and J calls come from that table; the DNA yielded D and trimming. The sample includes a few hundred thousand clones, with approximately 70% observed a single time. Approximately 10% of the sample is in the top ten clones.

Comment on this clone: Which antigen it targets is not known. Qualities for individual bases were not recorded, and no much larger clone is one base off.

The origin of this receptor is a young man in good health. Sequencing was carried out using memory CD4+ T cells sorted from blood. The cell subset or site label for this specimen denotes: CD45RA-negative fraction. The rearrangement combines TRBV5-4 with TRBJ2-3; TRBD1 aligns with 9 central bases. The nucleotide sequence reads TGTGCCAGCAGCTTAGCGGGACAGGGCGGAGATACGCAGTATTTT. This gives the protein CASSLAGQGGDTQYF.